This T cell receptor beta chain was documented in a study of cytomegalovirus exposure and HLA in healthy donors. Overall study: The same platform was used for the roughly 110 validation repertoires as for the approximately 610 first-cohort repertoires, as reported in a later analysis. General study results and limits: The CMV antigen specificity of a few CMV-associated chains was confirmed through in vitro analysis. Across donors, most TCRs were seen rarely, yet some public ones were widespread. The study listed about 150 cytomegalovirus-associated TCR beta chains.

Germline assignment: CDR1 MDHEN and CDR2 SYDVKM. The CDR3 runs to 13 residues. The ends were cut back, 3 bases at V and 8 bases at J, with 11 bases in the middle. As regards this clone: The antigen is unknown.

Clones were read by immunoSEQ multiplex PCR, and TCRdb kept only the in-frame ones, dropping some. The data contain around 150,000 clones, less than 95% of them singletons. The sequencing sample was made of PBMCs. The chain employs TRBV28 and TRBJ2-1; D might be TRBD2 (5 bases). This clonotype originated in a woman aged 18-35 years in good health and CMV-seropositive. The CDR3 DNA is TGTGCCAGCAGTTTCCGGGATAATGATGAGCAGTTCTTC. This translates into CASSFRDNDEQFF.